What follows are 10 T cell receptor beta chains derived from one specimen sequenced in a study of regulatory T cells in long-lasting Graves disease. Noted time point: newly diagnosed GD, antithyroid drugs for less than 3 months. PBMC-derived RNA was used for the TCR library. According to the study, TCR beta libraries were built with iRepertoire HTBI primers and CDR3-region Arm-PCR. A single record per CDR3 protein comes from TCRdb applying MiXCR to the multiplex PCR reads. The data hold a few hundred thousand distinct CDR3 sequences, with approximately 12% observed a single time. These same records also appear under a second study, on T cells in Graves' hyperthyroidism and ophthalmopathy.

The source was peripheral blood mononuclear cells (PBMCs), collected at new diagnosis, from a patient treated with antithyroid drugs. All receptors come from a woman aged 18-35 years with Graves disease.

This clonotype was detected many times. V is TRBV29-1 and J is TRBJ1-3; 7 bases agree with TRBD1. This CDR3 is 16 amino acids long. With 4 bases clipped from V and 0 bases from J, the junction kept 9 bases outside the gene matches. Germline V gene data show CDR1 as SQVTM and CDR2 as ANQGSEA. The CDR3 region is CSVGDSRGTSGNTIYF. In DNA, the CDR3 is TGCAGCGTTGGGGACAGTCGGGGGACCTCTGGAAACACCATATATTTT.

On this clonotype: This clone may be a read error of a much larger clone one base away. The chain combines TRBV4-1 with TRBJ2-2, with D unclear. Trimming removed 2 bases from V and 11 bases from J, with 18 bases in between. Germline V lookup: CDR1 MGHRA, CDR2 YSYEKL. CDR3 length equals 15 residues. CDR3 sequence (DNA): TGCGCCAGCAGCCAATGGCATCCCTCAGTTTTCGAGCTGTTTTTT. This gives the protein CASSQWHPSVFELFF.

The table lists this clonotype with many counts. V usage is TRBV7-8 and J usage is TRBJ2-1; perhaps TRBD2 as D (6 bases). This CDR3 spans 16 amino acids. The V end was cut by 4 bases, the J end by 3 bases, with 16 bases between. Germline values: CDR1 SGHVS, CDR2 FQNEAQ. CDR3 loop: CASSSLWGVVYNEQFF. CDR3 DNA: TGTGCCAGCAGCTCGCTCTGGGGGGTTGTCTACAATGAGCAGTTCTTC.

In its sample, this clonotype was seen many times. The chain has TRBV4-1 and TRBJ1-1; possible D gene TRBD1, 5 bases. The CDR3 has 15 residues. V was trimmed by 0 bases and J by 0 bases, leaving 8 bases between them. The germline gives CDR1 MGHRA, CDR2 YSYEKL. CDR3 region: CASSQEGHLNTEAFF. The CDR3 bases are TGCGCCAGCAGCCAAGAAGGACACTTGAACACTGAAGCTTTCTTT.

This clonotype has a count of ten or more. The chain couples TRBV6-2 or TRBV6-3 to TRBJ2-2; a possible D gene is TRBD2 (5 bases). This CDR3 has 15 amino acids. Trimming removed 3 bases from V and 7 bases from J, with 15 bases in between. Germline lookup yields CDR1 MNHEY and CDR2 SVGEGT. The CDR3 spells CASSYEGIWVGELFF. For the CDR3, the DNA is TGTGCCAGCAGTTATGAGGGCATTTGGGTCGGGGAGCTGTTTTTT.

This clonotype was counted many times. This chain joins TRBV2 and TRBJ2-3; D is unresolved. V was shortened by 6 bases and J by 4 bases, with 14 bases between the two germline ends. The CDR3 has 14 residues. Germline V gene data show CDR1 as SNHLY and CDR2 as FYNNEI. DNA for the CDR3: TGTGCCAGCAGCCCACTCTCGACTGCAGATACGCAGTATTTT. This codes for CASSPLSTADTQYF.

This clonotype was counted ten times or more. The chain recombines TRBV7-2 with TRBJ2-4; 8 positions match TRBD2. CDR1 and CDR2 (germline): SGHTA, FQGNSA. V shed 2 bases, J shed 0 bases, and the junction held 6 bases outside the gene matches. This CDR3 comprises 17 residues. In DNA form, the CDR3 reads TGTGCCAGCAGCTTACGAGCGGGAGTCGTAGCCAAAAACATTCAGTACTTC. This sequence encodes CASSLRAGVVAKNIQYF.

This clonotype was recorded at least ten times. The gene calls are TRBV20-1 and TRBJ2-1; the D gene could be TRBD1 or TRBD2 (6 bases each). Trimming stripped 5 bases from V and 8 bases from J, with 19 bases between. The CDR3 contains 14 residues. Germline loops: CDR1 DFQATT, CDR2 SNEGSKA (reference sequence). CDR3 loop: CSASYFGGPDEQFF. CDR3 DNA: TGCAGTGCTTCCTACTTCGGGGGCCCCGATGAGCAGTTCTTC.

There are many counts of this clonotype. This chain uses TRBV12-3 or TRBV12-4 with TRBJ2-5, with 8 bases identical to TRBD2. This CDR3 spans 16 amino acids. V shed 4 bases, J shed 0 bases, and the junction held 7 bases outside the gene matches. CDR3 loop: CASSSWAGGNQETQYF. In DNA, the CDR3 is TGTGCCAGCAGTTCGTGGGCGGGGGGTAACCAAGAGACCCAGTACTTC.

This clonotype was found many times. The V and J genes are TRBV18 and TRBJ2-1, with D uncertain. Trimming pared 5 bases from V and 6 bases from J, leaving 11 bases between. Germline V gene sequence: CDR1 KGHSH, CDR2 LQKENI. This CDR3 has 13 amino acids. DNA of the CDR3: TGTGCCAGCTCAACCCTCTCGGGCAATGAGCAGTTCTTC. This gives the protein CASSTLSGNEQFF.